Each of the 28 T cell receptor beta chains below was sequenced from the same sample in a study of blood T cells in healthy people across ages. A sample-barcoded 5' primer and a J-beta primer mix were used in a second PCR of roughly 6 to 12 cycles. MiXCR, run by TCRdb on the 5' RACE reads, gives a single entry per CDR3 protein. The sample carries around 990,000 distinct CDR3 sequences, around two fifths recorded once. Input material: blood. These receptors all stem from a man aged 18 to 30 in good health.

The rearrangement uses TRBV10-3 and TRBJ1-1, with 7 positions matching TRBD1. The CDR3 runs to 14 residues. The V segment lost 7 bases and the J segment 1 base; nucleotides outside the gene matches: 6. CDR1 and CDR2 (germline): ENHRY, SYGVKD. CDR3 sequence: CAINSDRANTEAFF. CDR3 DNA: TGTGCCATCAATTCAGACAGGGCGAACACTGAAGCTTTCTTT.

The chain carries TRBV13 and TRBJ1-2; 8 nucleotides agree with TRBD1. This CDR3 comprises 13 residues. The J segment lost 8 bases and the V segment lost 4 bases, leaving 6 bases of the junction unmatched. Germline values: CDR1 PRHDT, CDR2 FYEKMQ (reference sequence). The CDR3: CASSYQGARGYTF. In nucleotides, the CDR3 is TGTGCCAGCAGCTATCAGGGGGCAAGGGGCTACACCTTC.

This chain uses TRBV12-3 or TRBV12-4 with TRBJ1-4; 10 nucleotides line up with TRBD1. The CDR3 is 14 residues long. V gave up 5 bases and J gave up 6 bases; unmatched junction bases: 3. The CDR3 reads CASSRDRGDEKLFF. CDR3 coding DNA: TGTGCCAGCAGTCGGGACAGGGGAGATGAAAAACTGTTTTTT.

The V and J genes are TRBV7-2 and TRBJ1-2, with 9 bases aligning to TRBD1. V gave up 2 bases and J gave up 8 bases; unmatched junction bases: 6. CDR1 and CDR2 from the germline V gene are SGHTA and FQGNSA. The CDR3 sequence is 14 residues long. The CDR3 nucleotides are TGTGCCAGCAGCTTAATTACAGGGGGCGGCGGCTACACCTTC. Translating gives CASSLITGGGGYTF.

The CDR3 DNA is TGCAGCGTAAATAAAAGACAGGGCCCGCCTGAAGCTTTCTTT. Its protein is CSVNKRQGPPEAFF. The chain employs TRBV29-1 and TRBJ1-1; TRBD1 agrees at 7 bases. V shed 6 bases and J 6 bases; nucleotides not matched to a gene: 13. Germline loops: CDR1 SQVTM, CDR2 ANQGSEA. The CDR3 sequence is 14 residues long.

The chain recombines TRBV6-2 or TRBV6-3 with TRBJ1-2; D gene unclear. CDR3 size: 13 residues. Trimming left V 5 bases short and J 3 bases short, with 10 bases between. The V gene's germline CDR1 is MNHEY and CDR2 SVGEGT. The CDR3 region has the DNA TGTGCCAGCAGTGATGAGTCTTACTATGGCTACACCTTC. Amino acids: CASSDESYYGYTF.

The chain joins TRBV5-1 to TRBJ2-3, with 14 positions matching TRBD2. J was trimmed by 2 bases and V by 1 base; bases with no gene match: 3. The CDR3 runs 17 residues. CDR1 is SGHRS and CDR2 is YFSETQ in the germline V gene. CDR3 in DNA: TGCGCCAGCAGCTTGTGGACTAGCGGGGGGTCCACAGATACGCAGTATTTT. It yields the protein CASSLWTSGGSTDTQYF.

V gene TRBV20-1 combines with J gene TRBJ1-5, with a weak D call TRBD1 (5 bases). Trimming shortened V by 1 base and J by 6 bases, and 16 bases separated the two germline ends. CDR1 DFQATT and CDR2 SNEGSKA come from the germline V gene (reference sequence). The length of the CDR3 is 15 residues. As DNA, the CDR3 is TGCAGTGCTAGAGTAAATTGGCAGGGAGGTCAGCCCCAGCATTTT. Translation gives CSARVNWQGGQPQHF.

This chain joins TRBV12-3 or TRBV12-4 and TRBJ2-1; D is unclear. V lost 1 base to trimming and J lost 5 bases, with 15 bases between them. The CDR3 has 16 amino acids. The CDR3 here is CASSLDGRLPHNEQFF. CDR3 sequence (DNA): TGTGCCAGCAGTTTAGATGGGCGGTTGCCCCACAATGAGCAGTTCTTC.

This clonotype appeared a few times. CDR3 loop: CASTGTFNEKLFF. CDR3 coding DNA: TGTGCCAGCACCGGGACATTTAATGAAAAACTGTTTTTT. This chain links TRBV7-9 with TRBJ1-4, with a weak D call TRBD1 (6 bases). The germline V gene encodes CDR1 SEHNR and CDR2 FQNEAQ (reference sequence). Trimming took 7 bases from V and 4 from J, leaving 10 bases between them. CDR3 length: 13 residues. The whole variable domain, filled in from reference TRBV7-9 and TRBJ1-4, reads DTGVSQNPRHKITKRGQNVTFRCDPISEHNRLYWYRQTLGQGPEFLTYFQNEAQLEKSRLLSDRFSAERPKGSFSTLEIQRTEQGDSAMYLCASTGTFNEKLFFGSGTQLSVL.

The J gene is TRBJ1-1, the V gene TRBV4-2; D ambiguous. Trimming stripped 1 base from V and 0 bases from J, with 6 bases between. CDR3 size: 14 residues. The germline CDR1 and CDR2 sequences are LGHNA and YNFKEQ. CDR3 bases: TGTGCCAGCAGCCAAGTCCAGTTGAACACTGAAGCTTTCTTT. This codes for CASSQVQLNTEAFF.

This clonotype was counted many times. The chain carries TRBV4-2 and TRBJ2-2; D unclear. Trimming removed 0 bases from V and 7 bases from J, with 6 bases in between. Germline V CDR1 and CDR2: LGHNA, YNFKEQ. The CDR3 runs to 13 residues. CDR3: CASSQDLGGELFF. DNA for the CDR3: TGTGCCAGCAGCCAAGATCTGGGCGGGGAGCTGTTTTTT.

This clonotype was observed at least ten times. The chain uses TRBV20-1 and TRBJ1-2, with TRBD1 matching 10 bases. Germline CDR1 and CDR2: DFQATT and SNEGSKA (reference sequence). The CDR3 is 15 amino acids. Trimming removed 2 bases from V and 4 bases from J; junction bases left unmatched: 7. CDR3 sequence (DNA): TGCAGTGCTAGACCCGGTAGACAGGGGGCCTATGGCTACACCTTC. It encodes CSARPGRQGAYGYTF.

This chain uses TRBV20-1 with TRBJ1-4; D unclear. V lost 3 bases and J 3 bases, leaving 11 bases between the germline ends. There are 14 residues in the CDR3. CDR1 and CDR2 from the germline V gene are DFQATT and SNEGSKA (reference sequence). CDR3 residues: CSASRGAANEKLFF. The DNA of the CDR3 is TGCAGTGCTAGTCGGGGAGCTGCTAATGAAAAACTGTTTTTT.

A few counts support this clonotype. This CDR3 is CASSDGASEKLFF. In DNA form, the CDR3 reads TGTGCCAGCAGTGATGGGGCCAGTGAAAAACTGTTTTTT. The chain combines TRBV12-3 or TRBV12-4 with TRBJ1-4; possible D gene TRBD1, 5 bases. Trimming cost V 5 bases and J 7 bases, with 11 bases left between them. The CDR3 contains 13 residues.

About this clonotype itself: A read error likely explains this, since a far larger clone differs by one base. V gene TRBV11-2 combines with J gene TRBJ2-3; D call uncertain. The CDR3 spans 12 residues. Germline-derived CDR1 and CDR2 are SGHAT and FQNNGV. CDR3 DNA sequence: TGTACCAGCAGCTTAGCCGCAGATACGCAGTATTTT. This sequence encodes CTSSLAADTQYF.

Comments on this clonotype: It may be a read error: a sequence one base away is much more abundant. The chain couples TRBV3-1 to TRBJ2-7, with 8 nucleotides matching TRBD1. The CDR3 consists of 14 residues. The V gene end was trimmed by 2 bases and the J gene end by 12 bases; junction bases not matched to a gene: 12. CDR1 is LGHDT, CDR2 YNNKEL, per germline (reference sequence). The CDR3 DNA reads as TGTGCCAGCAGCCAAAGGACAGGGATCGAGCAGCGGTACTTC. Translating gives CASSQRTGIEQRYF.

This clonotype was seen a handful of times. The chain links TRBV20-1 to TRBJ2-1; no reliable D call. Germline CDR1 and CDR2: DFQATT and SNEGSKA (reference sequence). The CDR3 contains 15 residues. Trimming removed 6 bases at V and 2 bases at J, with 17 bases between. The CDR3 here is CSAGLQGGPYNEQFF. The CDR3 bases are TGCAGTGCCGGCCTACAAGGTGGGCCCTACAATGAGCAGTTCTTC.

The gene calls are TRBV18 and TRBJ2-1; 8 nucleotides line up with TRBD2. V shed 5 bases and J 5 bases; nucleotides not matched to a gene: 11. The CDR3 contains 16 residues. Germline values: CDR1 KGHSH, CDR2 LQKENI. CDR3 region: CASSSGGRGRNNEQFF. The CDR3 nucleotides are TGTGCCAGCTCATCGGGAGGGAGGGGAAGGAACAATGAGCAGTTCTTC.

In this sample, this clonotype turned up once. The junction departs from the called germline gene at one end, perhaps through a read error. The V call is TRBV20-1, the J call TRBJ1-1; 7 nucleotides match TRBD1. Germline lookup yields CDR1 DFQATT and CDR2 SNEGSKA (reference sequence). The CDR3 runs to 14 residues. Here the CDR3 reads CSAAPGQANAEAFF. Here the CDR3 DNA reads TGCAGTGCCGCCCCCGGACAGGCGAACGCTGAAGCTTTCTTT.

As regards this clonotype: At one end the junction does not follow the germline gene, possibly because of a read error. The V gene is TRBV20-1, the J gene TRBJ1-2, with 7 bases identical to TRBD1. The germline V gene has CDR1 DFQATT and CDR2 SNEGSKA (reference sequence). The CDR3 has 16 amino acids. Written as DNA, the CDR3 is TGCAGTGCTCCAAAGGAGGGGACAGTGATTAACTATGGCCACACCTTC. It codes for CSAPKEGTVINYGHTF.

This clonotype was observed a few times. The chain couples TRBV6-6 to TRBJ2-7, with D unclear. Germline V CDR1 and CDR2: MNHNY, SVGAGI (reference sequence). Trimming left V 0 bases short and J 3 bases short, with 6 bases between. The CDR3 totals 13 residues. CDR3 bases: TGTGCCAGCAGTTACTCTTGGGTCTACGAGCAGTACTTC. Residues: CASSYSWVYEQYF.

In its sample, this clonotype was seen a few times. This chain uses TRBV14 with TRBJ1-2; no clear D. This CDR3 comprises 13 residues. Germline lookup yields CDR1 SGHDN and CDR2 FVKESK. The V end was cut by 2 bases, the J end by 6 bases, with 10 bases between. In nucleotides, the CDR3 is TGTGCCAGCAGCCAAATTACGGCGGATGGCTACACCTTC. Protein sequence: CASSQITADGYTF.

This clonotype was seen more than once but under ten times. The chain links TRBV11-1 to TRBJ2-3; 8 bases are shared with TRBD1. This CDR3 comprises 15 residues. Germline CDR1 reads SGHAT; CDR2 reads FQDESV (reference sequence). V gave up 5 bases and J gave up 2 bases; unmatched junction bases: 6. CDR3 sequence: CASSPGTGLTDTQYF. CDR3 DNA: TGTGCCAGCAGCCCCGGGACAGGACTCACAGATACGCAGTATTTT.

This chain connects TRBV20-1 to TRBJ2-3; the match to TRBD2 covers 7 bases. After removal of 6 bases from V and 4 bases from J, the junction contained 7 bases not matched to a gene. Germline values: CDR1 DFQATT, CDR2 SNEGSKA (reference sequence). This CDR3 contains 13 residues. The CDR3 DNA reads TGCAGTGCGCCCCCGGGGGGTCCAGATACGCAGTATTTT. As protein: CSAPPGGPDTQYF.

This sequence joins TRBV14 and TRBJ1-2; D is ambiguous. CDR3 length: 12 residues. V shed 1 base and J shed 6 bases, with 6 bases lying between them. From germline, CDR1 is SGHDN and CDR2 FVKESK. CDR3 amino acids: CASSQGYDGYTF. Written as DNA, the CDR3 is TGTGCCAGCAGCCAAGGCTACGATGGCTACACCTTC.

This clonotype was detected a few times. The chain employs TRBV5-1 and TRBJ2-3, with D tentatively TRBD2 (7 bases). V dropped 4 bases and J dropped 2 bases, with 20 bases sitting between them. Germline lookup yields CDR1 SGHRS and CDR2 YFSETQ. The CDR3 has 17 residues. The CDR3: CASSPARGGPSTDTQYF. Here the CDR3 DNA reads TGCGCCAGCAGCCCCGCCCGCGGGGGCCCTTCCACAGATACGCAGTATTTT.

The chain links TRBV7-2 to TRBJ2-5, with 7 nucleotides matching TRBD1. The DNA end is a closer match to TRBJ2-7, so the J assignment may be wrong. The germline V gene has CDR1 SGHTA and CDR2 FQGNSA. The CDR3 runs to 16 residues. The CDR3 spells CASSLGGSQGAYEQYF. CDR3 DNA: TGTGCCAGCAGCTTAGGTGGTAGCCAGGGGGCCTACGAGCAGTACTTC.